These T cell receptor beta chains were read from a single sample in a study of cytotoxic CD8 clonotypes in ibrutinib-treated CLL. Assay used: immunoSEQ multiplex PCR; TCRdb lists only in-frame clones, some missing. The table records 250,000 to 350,000 clones, 70% to 80% of them present only once. This specimen consisted of PBMCs, obtained at disease progression, from a patient treated with ibrutinib. Receptor source: a human donor with chronic lymphocytic leukemia. The CDR3 runs from the conserved cysteine through the conserved F or W. D genes are given only for firm matches. For some rows the clone size is stated as once, few or many, or as a class when expanded; others skip it.

few,TRBJ2-7,NA,TRBV18,TGTGCCAGCTCACGCAGGAATACCTACGAGCAGTACTTC,CASSRRNTYEQYF
NA,TRBJ2-3,NA,TRBV29-1,TGCAGCGTTTGCAGGGTAGTAACAGATACGCAGTATTTT,CSVCRVVTDTQYF
NA,TRBJ1-1,NA,TRBV18,TGTGCCAGCTCACCTAAGGCCGTGAACACTGAAGCTTTCTTT,CASSPKAVNTEAFF
few,TRBJ1-5,NA,TRBV4-1,TGCGCCAGCAGCCCTACCCAAGTACAGCCCCAGCATTTT,CASSPTQVQPQHF
NA,TRBJ1-4,NA,TRBV25-1,TGTGCCAGCAGTGGGCCCCTAAGGGGCCGAGAAAAACTGTTTTTT,CASSGPLRGREKLFF
few,TRBJ1-2,TRBD1,TRBV5-1,TGCGCCAGCAGCTTGGAAAGACCGACAGGGCGCGGCTACACCTTC,CASSLERPTGRGYTF
NA,TRBJ2-3,NA,TRBV29-1,TGCAGCGTTCCCTACGGCCGGGCGGATACGCAGTATTTT,CSVPYGRADTQYF
NA,TRBJ2-7,TRBD1,TRBV5-6,TGTGCCAGCAGCTCAGGACAGGGTAACTACGAGCAGTACTTC,CASSSGQGNYEQYF
NA,TRBJ2-2,NA,TRBV7-3,TGTGCCAGCAGGCAGGGACCGAACACCGGGGAGCTGTTTTTT,CASRQGPNTGELFF
NA,TRBJ1-2,TRBD1,TRBV6-5,TGTGCCAGCAGTCCTCGGACAGGGGGCAACTATGGCTACACCTTC,CASSPRTGGNYGYTF
NA,TRBJ2-6,NA,TRBV7-2,TGTGCCAGCAGCAGACAGGGACTTGGGGCCAACGTCCTGACTTTC,CASSRQGLGANVLTF
NA,TRBJ2-5,TRBD1,TRBV7-9,TGTGCCAGCAGCTTAGCCTCACTGACAGGGGGCCGAGAGACCCAGTACTTC,CASSLASLTGGRETQYF
NA,TRBJ1-2,NA,TRBV6-5,TGTGCCAGCAGCCCGCGCGAAGGGGGCTACACCTTC,CASSPREGGYTF
NA,TRBJ2-2,NA,TRBV7-2,TGTGCCAGCAGCTTAACAGGGCCGAACACCGGGGAGCTGTTTTTT,CASSLTGPNTGELFF
NA,TRBJ1-2,NA,TRBV4-1,TGCGCCAGCAGCCAAAGGGACGGAAACTATGGCTACACCTTC,CASSQRDGNYGYTF
once,TRBJ2-7,TRBD2,TRBV11-1,TGTGCCAGCACTTCCGGGACTAGCTCCTACGAGCAGTACTTC,CASTSGTSSYEQYF
NA,TRBJ2-7,NA,TRBV27,TGTGCCAGCAGTCTTACCCGCATGGGCTACGAGCAGTACTTC,CASSLTRMGYEQYF
NA,TRBJ2-1,NA,TRBV28,NA,CASSLFGTGAVF
NA,TRBJ2-3,NA,TRBV9,TGTGCCAGCAGCGTAGAAGACAGCAGCACAGATACGCAGTATTTT,CASSVEDSSTDTQYF
NA,TRBJ2-2,NA,TRBV5-1,TGCGCCAGCAGCTCGGGACTGTACACCGGGGAGCTGTTTTTT,CASSSGLYTGELFF
few,TRBJ2-7,NA,TRBV9,TGTGCCAGCAGCGTAGTCCCCGGGCTTCGGCAGTACTTC,CASSVVPGLRQYF
NA,TRBJ2-2,NA,TRBV7-8,TGTGCCAGCAGCTTAGACGTTAACACCGGGGAGCTGTTTTTT,CASSLDVNTGELFF
NA,TRBJ2-6,NA,TRBV18,TGTGCCAGCTCACCTGGCAGGGCGGTTGGTGGGGCCAACGTCCTGACTTTC,CASSPGRAVGGANVLTF
NA,TRBJ2-7,TRBD1,TRBV9,TGTGCCAGCAGCGTAGGGGGGACAGGTTTCTCCTACGAGCAGTACTTC,CASSVGGTGFSYEQYF
NA,TRBJ2-7,TRBD2,TRBV27,TGTGCCAGCAGGCCTCCTAGCGGGAGTCCCTACGAGCAGTACTTC,CASRPPSGSPYEQYF
NA,TRBJ1-1,NA,TRBV19,TGTGCCAGTAGTGTCACAGGAGGCTGGACTGAAGCTTTCTTT,CASSVTGGWTEAFF
NA,TRBJ2-5,TRBD1,TRBV29-1,TGCAGCGTTGAACGGCCGGCTGGTGGACAGGGTATTTTGGAGACCCAGTACTTC,CSVERPAGGQGILETQYF
NA,TRBJ1-1,NA,TRBV5-1,TGCGCCAGCAGCTTGGTCGGACTCCGAGGCGGCACTGAAGCTTTCTTT,CASSLVGLRGGTEAFF
NA,TRBJ2-7,NA,TRBV6-6,TGTGCCAGCAGTTACTCCCGTGGGGGCGAGCAGTACTTC,CASSYSRGGEQYF
NA,TRBJ2-1,TRBD2,TRBV27,TGTGCCAGCAGAACTGGACTAGCGGGCCTCAATGAGCAGTTCTTC,CASRTGLAGLNEQFF
NA,TRBJ2-3,TRBD2,TRBV9,TGTGCCAGCAGCGTAGGTAGCGGGGAGACAGATACGCAGTATTTT,CASSVGSGETDTQYF
NA,TRBJ2-5,NA,TRBV6-6,TGTGCCAGCACCCACGTAGGGGTCGTCCTACAAGAGACCCAGTACTTC,CASTHVGVVLQETQYF
NA,TRBJ2-7,NA,TRBV21-1,TGTGCCACCGTGACAGGGGGCAAATCCTACGAGCAGTACTTC,CATVTGGKSYEQYF
NA,TRBJ2-3,NA,TRBV5-6,TGTGCCAGCAGCTTGTTCCGGGACCCAACTAGCACAGATACGCAGTATTTT,CASSLFRDPTSTDTQYF
NA,TRBJ2-4,TRBD2,TRBV15,TGTGCCACCAATCTCGGACTAGCGGGGGGACGGGCCAAAAACATTCAGTACTTC,CATNLGLAGGRAKNIQYF
NA,TRBJ2-7,NA,TRBV28,TGTGCCAGCAGCCTTCGAAGGCTAGCGCCTACCTACGAGCAGTACTTC,CASSLRRLAPTYEQYF
once,TRBJ2-2,NA,TRBV2,TGTGCCAGCAGTCCCCGGGCCGGGGGGGAGCTGTTTTTT,CASSPRAGGELFF
NA,TRBJ2-2,TRBD1,TRBV2,TGTGCCAGCCGAAGGGACAGTTTCATCGGGGAGCTGTTTTTT,CASRRDSFIGELFF
NA,TRBJ2-1,TRBD2,TRBV7-8,TGTGCCAGCAGCGCACTAAGCGGGAGTGACTACAATGAGCAGTTCTTC,CASSALSGSDYNEQFF
few,TRBJ2-2,NA,TRBV6-5,TGTGCCAGCAGTCGAAGACCCACCGGGGAGCTGTTTTTT,CASSRRPTGELFF
NA,TRBJ2-7,TRBD1,TRBV19,TGTGCCAGTAGTACTCGACAGGGGGCCTCCTACGAGCAGTACTTC,CASSTRQGASYEQYF
once,TRBJ1-5,NA,TRBV19,TGTGCCAGTAGTATACGGGCATTCTCTGGTCAGCCCCAGCATTTT,CASSIRAFSGQPQHF
NA,TRBJ2-7,TRBD2,TRBV7-8,TGTGCCAGCAGCCCAGCGGGGGGCCTAACCTACGAGCAGTACTTC,CASSPAGGLTYEQYF
NA,TRBJ2-7,TRBD1,TRBV2,TGTGCCAGCATAAAGGCAGGGGGTTACGAGCAGTACTTC,CASIKAGGYEQYF